This T cell receptor beta chain derives from a study of blood T cell repertoires in COVID-19. The overall study: Sites in the United States, Italy and Spain provided acute and convalescent COVID-19 samples.

Germline V CDR1 and CDR2: SGHVS, FQNEAQ. Trimming took 0 bases from V and 4 from J; bases not matched to a gene: 5. The CDR3 is 16 residues long. Generated by immunoSEQ multiplex PCR, the TCRdb table keeps only in-frame clones and is missing some. Of 84,000 or so clones detected, roughly 74% appear once; the ten largest clones hold roughly 6.7%. The sequenced sample consisted of peripheral blood. The J gene is TRBJ1-3, the V gene TRBV7-8; 8 nucleotides line up with TRBD1. This clonotype originated in a man between 65 and 80 years old with COVID-19, enrolled during active disease. CDR3 in amino acids: CASSLAPGGHGNTIYF. CDR3 sequence (DNA): TGTGCCAGCAGCTTAGCCCCAGGGGGCCACGGAAACACCATATATTTT.